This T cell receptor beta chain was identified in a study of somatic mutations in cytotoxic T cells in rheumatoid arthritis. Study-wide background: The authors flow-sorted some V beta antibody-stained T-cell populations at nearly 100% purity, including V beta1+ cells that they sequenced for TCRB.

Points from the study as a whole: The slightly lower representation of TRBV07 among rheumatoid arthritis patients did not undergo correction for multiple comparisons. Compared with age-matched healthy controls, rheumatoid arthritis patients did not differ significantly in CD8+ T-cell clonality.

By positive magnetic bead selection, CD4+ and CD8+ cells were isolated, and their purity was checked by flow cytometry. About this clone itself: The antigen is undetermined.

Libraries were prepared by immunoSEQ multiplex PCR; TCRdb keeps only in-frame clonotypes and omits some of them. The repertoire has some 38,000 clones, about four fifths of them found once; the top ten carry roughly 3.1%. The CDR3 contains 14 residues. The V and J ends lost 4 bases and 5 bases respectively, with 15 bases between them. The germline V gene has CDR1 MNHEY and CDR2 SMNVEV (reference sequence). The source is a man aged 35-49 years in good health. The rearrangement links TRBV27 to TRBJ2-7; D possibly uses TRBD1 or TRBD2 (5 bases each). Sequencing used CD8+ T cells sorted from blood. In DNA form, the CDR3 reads TGTGCCAGCAGTTGGTCCGGGGCCGGAAACGAGCAGTACTTC. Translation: CASSWSGAGNEQYF.